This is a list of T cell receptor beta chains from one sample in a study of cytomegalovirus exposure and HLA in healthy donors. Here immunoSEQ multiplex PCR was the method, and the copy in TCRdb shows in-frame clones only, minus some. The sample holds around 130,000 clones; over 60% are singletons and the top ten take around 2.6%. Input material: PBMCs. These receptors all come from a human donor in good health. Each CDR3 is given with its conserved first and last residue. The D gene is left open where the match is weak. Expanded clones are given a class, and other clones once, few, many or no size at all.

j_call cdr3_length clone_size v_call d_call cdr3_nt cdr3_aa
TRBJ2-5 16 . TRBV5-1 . TGCGCCAGCAGCTTGGGCTCCGGGGGTGGAGGGGAGGCCCAGTACTTC CASSLGSGGGGEAQYF
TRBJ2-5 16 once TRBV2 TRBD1 TGTGCCAGCAGTGAATACGGCAGGGGGCGAGGGGAGACCCAGTACTTC CASSEYGRGRGETQYF
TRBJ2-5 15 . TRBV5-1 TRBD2 TGCGCCAGCAGCTTGTTACGGGGGGGCCAAGAGACCCAGTACTTC CASSLLRGGQETQYF
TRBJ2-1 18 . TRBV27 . TGTGCCAGCAGTTTAACGGATGTGAGAGGAAGCTCCTACAATGAGCAGTTCTTC CASSLTDVRGSSYNEQFF
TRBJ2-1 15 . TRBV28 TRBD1 TGTGCCAGCAGTTTGCCCCCGACAGGGACCAATGAGCAGTTCTTC CASSLPPTGTNEQFF
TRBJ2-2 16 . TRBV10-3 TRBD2 TGTGCCATCAGTGAGTCAGGACTAGCGGGACCCGGGGAGCTGTTTTTT CAISESGLAGPGELFF
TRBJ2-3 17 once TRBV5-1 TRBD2 TGCGCCAGCAGCTTCCCTAGCGGAGGCACTAGCACAGATACGCAGTATTTT CASSFPSGGTSTDTQYF
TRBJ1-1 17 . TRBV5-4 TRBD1 TGTGCCAGCAGCTCAAGAGCACAGGGGCCCTACAACACTGAAGCTTTCTTT CASSSRAQGPYNTEAFF
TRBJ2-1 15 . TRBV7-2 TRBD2 TGTGCCAGCAGCATCTCTAGCGGGGTTCGGAATGAGCAGTTCTTC CASSISSGVRNEQFF
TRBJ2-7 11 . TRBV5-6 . TGTGCCAGCAGCTTGGGGCCCGAGCAGTACTTC CASSLGPEQYF
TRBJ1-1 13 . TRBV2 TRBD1 TGTGCCGGTCAGGGGCAGGGGGTAACTGAAGCTTTCTTT CAGQGQGVTEAFF
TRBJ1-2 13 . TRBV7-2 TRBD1 TGTGCCAGCAGCTTAGGGGACAGGGGTGGCTACACCTTC CASSLGDRGGYTF
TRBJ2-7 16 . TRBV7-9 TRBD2 TGTGCCAGCATCGAGGGGGCGGGAGGGGTTCCCTACGAGCAGTACTTC CASIEGAGGVPYEQYF
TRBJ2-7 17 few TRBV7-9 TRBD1 TGTGCCAGCAGCATTCCAGACAGGGATCCCCTCGGTGGCGAGCAGTACTTC CASSIPDRDPLGGEQYF
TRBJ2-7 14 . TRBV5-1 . TGCGCCAGCAGCGTGGGGGCCACCACCTACGAGCAGTACTTC CASSVGATTYEQYF
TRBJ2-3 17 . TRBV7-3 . TGTGCCAGCAGCTTAACCCCACCAGGGGCCGGCACAGATACGCAGTATTTT CASSLTPPGAGTDTQYF
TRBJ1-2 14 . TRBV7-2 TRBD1 TGTGCCAGCAGCTTAGGTCAGGGGGCATCTGGCTACACCTTC CASSLGQGASGYTF
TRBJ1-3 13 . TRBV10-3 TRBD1 TGTGCCATCAGGGGACAGACTGGAAACACCATATATTTT CAIRGQTGNTIYF
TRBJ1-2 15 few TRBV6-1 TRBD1 TGTGCCAGCAGTGAAATAGGACAGGGGACTGATGGCTACACCTTC CASSEIGQGTDGYTF
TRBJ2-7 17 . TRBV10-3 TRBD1 TGTGCCATCAGGGGACCGACTCAGACAGGGGAAAAGTACGAGCAGTACTTC CAIRGPTQTGEKYEQYF
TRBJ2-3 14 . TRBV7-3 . TGTGCCAGCAGCCGGCGGGGTGGGGGTGATACGCAGTATTTT CASSRRGGGDTQYF
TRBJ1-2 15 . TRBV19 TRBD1 TGTGCCAGTAGTTCGTCGGGACAGGGGACCTATGGCTACACCTTC CASSSSGQGTYGYTF
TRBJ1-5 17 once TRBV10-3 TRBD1 TGTGCCATCAGTGAGTCGAGGGACAGGGGGCAAGGGCAGCCCCAGCATTTT CAISESRDRGQGQPQHF
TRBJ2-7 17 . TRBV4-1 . TGCGCCAGCAGCCACCACCTTAGTCATTCGGTCTCCTACGAGCAGTACTTC CASSHHLSHSVSYEQYF
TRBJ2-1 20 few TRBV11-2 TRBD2 TGTGCCAGCAGCTTAGATCTAGGGACTAGGGACTTGGGGGTTCGGAGGGAGCAGTTCTTC CASSLDLGTRDLGVRREQFF
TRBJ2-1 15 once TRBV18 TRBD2 TGTGCCAGCTCACCAGGGGGGGATTTCTACAATGAGCAGTTCTTC CASSPGGDFYNEQFF
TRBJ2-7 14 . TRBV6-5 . TGTGCCAGCAGTCCCCTTTTAGCATCCACCGAGCAGTACTTC CASSPLLASTEQYF
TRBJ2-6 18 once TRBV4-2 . TGTGCCAGCAGCCAAGATATCCGGGTGAGCTCTGGGGCCAACGTCCTGACTTTC CASSQDIRVSSGANVLTF
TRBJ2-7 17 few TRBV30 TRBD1 TGTGCCTGGATATCCCCCCCCCTAGACAGGGGTCAATACGAGCAGTACTTC CAWISPPLDRGQYEQYF
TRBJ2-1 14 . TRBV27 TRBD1 TGTGCCAGCAGTCGACAGGGGGGCTACAATGAGCAGTTCTTC CASSRQGGYNEQFF
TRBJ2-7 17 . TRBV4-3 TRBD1 TGCGCCAGCAGCCAAGATAGTTTCGGGACAGGGGCCTACGAGCAGTACTTC CASSQDSFGTGAYEQYF
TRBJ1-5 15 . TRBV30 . TGTGCCTGGAGTGTTGGGGCGGCAGTAAATCAGCCCCAGCATTTT CAWSVGAAVNQPQHF